The following is a TCR beta chain sequence with its context. This sample was taken from a study of cytomegalovirus exposure and HLA in healthy donors. The CDR3 is made up of 14 amino acids. Germline CDR1 is MNHEY and CDR2 is SMNVEV (reference sequence). The V and J ends lost 3 bases and 2 bases respectively, with 10 bases between them. PCR primers comprised 60 Vbeta and 13 Jbeta primers. Assay: immunoSEQ multiplex PCR; the TCRdb copy retains only in-frame clones and omits some. The repertoire has approximately 150,000 clones, roughly 79% of them found once; the top ten carry roughly 1.4%. Sequencing was carried out using PBMCs. This clonotype originated in a man in his forties or fifties in good health and CMV-seronegative. The V gene is TRBV27, the J gene TRBJ1-2; a possible D gene is TRBD1 (5 bases). The CDR3 protein is CASSFGRVNYGYTF. DNA of the CDR3: TGTGCCAGCAGTTTCGGCAGGGTAAACTATGGCTACACCTTC.